Presented here are 7 T cell receptor beta chains from one specimen sequenced in a study of OX40 agonist ivuxolimab in advanced cancers. The receptor library was made with the immunoSEQ multiplex PCR assay. This is the immuneACCESS table as TCRdb keeps it, with only in-frame sequences that have V and J called. A part of the clones is gone; compared with another copy, unresolved V genes explain less than half, and the rest is unexplained. The sample contains more than 45,000 clones, about 88% of them found a single time. Roughly 1.1% of the sample is taken by the ten largest. The sequences come from CD4+ or CD8+ T cells sorted from blood, collected in a trial of the OX40 agonist ivuxolimab. The receptor set was obtained from an adult with an advanced solid tumor such as melanoma, head and neck, liver or kidney cancer.

The V call is TRBV5-8, the J call TRBJ1-5, with 8 bases fitting TRBD1. Germline trimming cut 5 bases from V and 7 bases from J; bases unmatched to any gene: 8. The CDR3 totals 14 residues. Germline V gene sequence: CDR1 SGHTS, CDR2 YDEGEE. The CDR3 protein is CASSPDRAAQPQHF. The CDR3 nucleotides are TGTGCCAGCAGTCCGGACAGGGCGGCGCAGCCCCAGCATTTT.

This clone was seen a few times. The V call is TRBV7-9, the J call TRBJ2-3, with D possibly being TRBD2 (5 bases). The germline V and J ends were trimmed by 2 bases and 4 bases, with 22 bases remaining between them. This CDR3 has 18 amino acids. Germline lookup yields CDR1 SEHNR and CDR2 FQNEAQ (reference sequence). CDR3 bases: TGTGCCAGCAGCTTACCTTTTCGGCTAGCCTCCCGCGCAGATACGCAGTATTTT. This codes for CASSLPFRLASRADTQYF. Combining the CDR3 with reference TRBV7-9 and TRBJ2-3 gives the whole variable domain DTGVSQNPRHKITKRGQNVTFRCDPISEHNRLYWYRQTLGQGPEFLTYFQNEAQLEKSRLLSDRFSAERPKGSFSTLEIQRTEQGDSAMYLCASSLPFRLASRADTQYFGPGTRLTVL.

The chain recombines TRBV15 with TRBJ1-1; the D is unclear. V was shortened by 0 bases and J by 5 bases, with 7 bases between the two germline ends. The germline V gene encodes CDR1 LNHNV and CDR2 YYDKDF (reference sequence). The CDR3 covers 13 residues. CDR3 coding DNA: TGTGCCACCAGCAGAGATGGTAGGACTGAAGCTTTCTTT. It is translated as CATSRDGRTEAFF.

This clone was observed a handful of times. This chain links TRBV11-2 with TRBJ2-2; 16 bases map to TRBD2. CDR3 length equals 18 residues. The trim removed 6 bases at V and 6 bases at J, leaving 10 bases unmatched. Germline values: CDR1 SGHAT, CDR2 FQNNGV. CDR3 protein: CASRKPGLAGGRAGELFF. CDR3 sequence (DNA): TGTGCCAGCAGGAAACCGGGACTAGCGGGAGGGCGTGCCGGGGAGCTGTTTTTT.

The chain combines TRBV30 with TRBJ2-3; D may correspond to TRBD1 or TRBD2 (5 bases each). Germline loops: CDR1 GTSNPN, CDR2 SVGIG (reference sequence). The V end lost 5 bases, the J end lost 6 bases, and 12 bases lay between the germline ends. The CDR3 length is 12 residues. CDR3: CAWLGWGDTQYF. CDR3 nucleotides: TGTGCCTGGCTTGGGTGGGGGGATACGCAGTATTTT.

The chain joins TRBV6-6 to TRBJ2-7; 9 nucleotides agree with TRBD1. Germline lookup yields CDR1 MNHNY and CDR2 SVGAGI (reference sequence). The CDR3 consists of 13 residues. V was pared by 7 bases and J by 3 bases, with 4 bases of the junction left unmatched. The CDR3 loop reads CASKGQGFYEQYF. CDR3 nucleotides: TGTGCCAGCAAGGGACAGGGATTCTACGAGCAGTACTTC.

V usage is TRBV5-1 and J usage is TRBJ2-7; TRBD1 is a possible D gene (5 bases). This CDR3 has 14 amino acids. Looked up from germline, CDR1 is SGHRS and CDR2 is YFSETQ. Trimming took 1 base from V and 6 from J, leaving 14 bases between them. The CDR3 loop reads CASSLWQGLGEQYF. For the CDR3, the DNA is TGCGCCAGCAGCTTGTGGCAGGGCCTCGGCGAGCAGTACTTC. The whole variable domain, filled in from reference TRBV5-1 and TRBJ2-7, reads KAGVTQTPRYLIKTRGQQVTLSCSPISGHRSVSWYQQTPGQGLQFLFEYFSETQRNKGNFPGRFSGRQFSNSRSEMNVSTLELGDSALYLCASSLWQGLGEQYFGPGTRLTVT.